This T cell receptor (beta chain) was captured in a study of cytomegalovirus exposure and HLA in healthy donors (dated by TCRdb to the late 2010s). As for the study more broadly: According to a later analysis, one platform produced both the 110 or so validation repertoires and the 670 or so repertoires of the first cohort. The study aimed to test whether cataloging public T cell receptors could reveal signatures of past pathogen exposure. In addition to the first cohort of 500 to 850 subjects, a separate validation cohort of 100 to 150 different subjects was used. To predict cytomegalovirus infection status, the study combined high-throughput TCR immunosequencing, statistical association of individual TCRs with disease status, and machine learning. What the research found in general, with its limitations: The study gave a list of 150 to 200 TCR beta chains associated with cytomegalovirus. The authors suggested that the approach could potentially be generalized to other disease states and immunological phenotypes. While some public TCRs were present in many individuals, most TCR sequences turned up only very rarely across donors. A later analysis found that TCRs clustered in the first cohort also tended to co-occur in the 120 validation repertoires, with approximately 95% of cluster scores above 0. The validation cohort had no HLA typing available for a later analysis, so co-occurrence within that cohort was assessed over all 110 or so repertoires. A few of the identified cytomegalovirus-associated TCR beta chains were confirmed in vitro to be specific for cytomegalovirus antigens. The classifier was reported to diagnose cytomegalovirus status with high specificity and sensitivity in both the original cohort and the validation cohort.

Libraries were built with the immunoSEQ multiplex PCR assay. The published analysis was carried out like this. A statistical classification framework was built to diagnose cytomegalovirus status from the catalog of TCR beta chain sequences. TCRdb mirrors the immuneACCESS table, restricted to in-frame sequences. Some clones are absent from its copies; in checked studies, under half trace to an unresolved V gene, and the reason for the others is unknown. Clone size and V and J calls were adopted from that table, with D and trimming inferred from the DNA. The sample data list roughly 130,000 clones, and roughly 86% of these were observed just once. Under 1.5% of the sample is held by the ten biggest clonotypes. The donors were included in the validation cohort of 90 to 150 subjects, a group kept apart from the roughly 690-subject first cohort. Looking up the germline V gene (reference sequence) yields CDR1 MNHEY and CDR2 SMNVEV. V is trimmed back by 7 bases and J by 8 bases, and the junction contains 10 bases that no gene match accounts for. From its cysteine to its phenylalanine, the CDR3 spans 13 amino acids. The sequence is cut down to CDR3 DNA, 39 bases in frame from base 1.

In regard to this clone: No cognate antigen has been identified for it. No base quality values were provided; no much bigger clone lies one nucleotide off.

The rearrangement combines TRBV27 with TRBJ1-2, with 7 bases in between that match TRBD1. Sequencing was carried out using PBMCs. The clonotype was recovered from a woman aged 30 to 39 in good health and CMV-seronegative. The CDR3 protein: CASKDRRGGGYTF. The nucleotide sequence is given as TGTGCCAGCAAGGACAGGAGGGGAGGCGGCTACACCTTC.